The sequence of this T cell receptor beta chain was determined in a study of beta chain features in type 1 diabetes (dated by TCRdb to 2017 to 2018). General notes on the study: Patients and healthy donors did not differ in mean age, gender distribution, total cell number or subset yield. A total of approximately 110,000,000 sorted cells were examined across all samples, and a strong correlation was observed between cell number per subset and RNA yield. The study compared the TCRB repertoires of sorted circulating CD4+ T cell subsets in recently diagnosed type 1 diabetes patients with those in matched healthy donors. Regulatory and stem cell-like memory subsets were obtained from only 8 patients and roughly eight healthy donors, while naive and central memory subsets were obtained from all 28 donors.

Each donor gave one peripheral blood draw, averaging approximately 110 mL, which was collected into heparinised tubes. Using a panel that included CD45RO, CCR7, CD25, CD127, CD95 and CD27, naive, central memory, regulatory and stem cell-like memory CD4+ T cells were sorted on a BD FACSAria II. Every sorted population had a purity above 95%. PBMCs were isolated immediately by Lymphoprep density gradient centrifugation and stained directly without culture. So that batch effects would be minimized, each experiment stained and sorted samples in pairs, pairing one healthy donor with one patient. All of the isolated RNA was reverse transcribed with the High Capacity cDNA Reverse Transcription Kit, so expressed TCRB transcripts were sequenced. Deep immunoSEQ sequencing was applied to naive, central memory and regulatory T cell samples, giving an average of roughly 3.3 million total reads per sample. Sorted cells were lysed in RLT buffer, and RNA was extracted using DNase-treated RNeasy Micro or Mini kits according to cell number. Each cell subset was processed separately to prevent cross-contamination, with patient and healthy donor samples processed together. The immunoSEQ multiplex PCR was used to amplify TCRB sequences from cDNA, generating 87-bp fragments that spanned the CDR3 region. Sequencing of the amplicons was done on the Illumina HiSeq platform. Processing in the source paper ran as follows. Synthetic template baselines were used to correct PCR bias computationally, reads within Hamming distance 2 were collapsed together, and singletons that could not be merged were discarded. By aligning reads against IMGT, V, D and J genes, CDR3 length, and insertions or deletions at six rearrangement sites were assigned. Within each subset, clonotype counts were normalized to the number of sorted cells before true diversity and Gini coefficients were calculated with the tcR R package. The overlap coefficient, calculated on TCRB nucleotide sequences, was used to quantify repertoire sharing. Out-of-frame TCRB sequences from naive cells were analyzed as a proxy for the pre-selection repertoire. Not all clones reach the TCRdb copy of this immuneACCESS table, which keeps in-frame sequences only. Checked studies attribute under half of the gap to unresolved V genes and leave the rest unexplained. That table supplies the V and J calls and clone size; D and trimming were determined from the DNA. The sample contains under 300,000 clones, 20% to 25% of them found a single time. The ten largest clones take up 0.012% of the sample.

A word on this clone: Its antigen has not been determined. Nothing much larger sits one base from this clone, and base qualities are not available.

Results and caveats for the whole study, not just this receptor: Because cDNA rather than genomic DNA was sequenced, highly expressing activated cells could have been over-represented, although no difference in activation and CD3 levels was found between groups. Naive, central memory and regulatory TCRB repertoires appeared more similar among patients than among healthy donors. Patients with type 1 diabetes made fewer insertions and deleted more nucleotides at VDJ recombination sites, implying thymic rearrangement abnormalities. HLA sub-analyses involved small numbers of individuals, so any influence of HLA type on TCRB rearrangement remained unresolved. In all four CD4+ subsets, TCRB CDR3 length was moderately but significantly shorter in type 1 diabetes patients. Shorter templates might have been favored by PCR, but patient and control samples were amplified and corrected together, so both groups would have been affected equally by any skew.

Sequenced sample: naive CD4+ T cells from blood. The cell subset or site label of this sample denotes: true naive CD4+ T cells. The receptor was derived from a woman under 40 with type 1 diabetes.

The DNA is as follows: TGTGCCAGCAGCTTAGCGACAGGGACCTACAATGAGCAGTTCTTC. Its protein reads: CASSLATGTYNEQFF. The chain links TRBV11-3 with TRBJ2-1, and TRBD1 aligns with 7 junction nucleotides. From the cysteine through the phenylalanine, the CDR3 covers 15 amino acids. CDR3 DNA only is kept here, 45 bases in frame from base 1. For this chain, trimming is 1 base at the V end and 2 bases at the J end, and the number of junction bases without a gene match is 2. CDR1 and CDR2 are drawn from the germline V gene: SGHNT, YENEEA.